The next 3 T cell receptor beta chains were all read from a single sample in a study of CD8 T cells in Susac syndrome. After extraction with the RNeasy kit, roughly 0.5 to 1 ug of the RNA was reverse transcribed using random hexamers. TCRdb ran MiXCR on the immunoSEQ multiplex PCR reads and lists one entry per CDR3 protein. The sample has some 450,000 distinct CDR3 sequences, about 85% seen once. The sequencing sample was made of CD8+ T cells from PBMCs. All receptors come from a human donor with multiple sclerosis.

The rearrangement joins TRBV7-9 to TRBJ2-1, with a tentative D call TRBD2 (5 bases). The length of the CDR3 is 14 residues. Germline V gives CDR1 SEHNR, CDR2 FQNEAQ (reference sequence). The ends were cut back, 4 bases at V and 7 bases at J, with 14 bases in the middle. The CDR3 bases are TGTGCCAGCAGCTCTGACTATAGAGGAAATGAGCAGTTCTTC. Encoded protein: CASSSDYRGNEQFF.

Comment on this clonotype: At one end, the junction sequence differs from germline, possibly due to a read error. DNA for the CDR3: TGCGCCAGCAGCTATGAGACAGGGCTCAATGGCTGCACCTTC. Translated: CASSYETGLNGCTF. This rearrangement joins TRBV5-1 to TRBJ1-2; TRBD1 matches at 7 bases. The CDR3 sequence is 14 residues long. Per germline, CDR1 SGHRS and CDR2 YFSETQ.

This chain's CDR3 is CASSLPDRASDYEQYF. As DNA, the CDR3 is TGTGCCAGCAGCTTACCTGACAGGGCCTCAGACTACGAGCAGTACTTC. This rearrangement joins TRBV7-9 to TRBJ2-7, with TRBD1 identical over 7 bases. Germline CDR1 SEHNR, CDR2 FQNEAQ (reference sequence). The CDR3 is made up of 16 amino acids. V shed 2 bases and J 3 bases; nucleotides not matched to a gene: 10. Drawing the rest from reference TRBV7-9 and TRBJ2-7, the complete variable domain is DTGVSQNPRHKITKRGQNVTFRCDPISEHNRLYWYRQTLGQGPEFLTYFQNEAQLEKSRLLSDRFSAERPKGSFSTLEIQRTEQGDSAMYLCASSLPDRASDYEQYFGPGTRLTVT.